This T cell receptor (beta chain) originates from a study of PD-1 and CTLA-4 blockade in melanoma. TCRdb's copy holds only in-frame clones and misses some; the assay was immunoSEQ multiplex PCR. The sample has around 31,000 clones, less than 95% seen once; the top ten hold 7% to 9.5%. V dropped 7 bases and J dropped 2; count of bases not matched to a gene: 10. This CDR3 has 15 residues. Germline V gives CDR1 SEHNR, CDR2 FQNEAQ (reference sequence). This specimen consisted of CD8+ T cells from peripheral blood, obtained from a patient given anti-PD-1 treatment. The chain is built from TRBV7-9 and TRBJ2-7, with 8 bases aligning to TRBD1. The sequence derives from a human donor with melanoma. CDR3 protein: CASTGGQGVTYEQYF. CDR3 coding DNA: TGTGCCAGCACCGGAGGACAGGGAGTCACCTACGAGCAGTACTTC. Using reference TRBV7-9 and TRBJ2-7 for the parts outside the CDR3, the full variable domain is DTGVSQNPRHKITKRGQNVTFRCDPISEHNRLYWYRQTLGQGPEFLTYFQNEAQLEKSRLLSDRFSAERPKGSFSTLEIQRTEQGDSAMYLCASTGGQGVTYEQYFGPGTRLTVT.